These 25 T cell receptor beta chains share one sample of origin, sequenced in a study of blood T cell repertoires in COVID-19. Clones were read by immunoSEQ multiplex PCR, and TCRdb kept only the in-frame ones, dropping some. The sample consists of more than 300,000 clones, roughly 83% of them appearing once. The sequenced sample was peripheral blood. These receptors all stem from a woman aged 45-65 years with acute or convalescent COVID-19.

This clone was detected only a few times. The rearrangement joins TRBV10-3 to TRBJ2-1, with D possibly being TRBD2 (5 bases). The germline V gene has CDR1 ENHRY and CDR2 SYGVKD. CDR3 length: 19 amino acids. Trimming shortened V by 7 bases and J by 0 bases, and 25 bases separated the two germline ends. CDR3 in DNA: TGTGCCATCAATGGGGTTCTGTTCGGCCAAGCGGCCTCCTACAATGAGCAGTTCTTC. Translating it yields CAINGVLFGQAASYNEQFF.

The rearrangement links TRBV3-1 (or the pseudogene TRBV3-2) to TRBJ1-2; 7 nucleotides agree with TRBD1. Trimming removed 1 base from V and 6 bases from J; junction bases left unmatched: 8. The CDR3 has 15 amino acids. CDR1 and CDR2 from the germline V gene are LGHDT and YNNKEL (reference sequence). The CDR3 coding sequence is TGTGCCAGCAGCCAAGGCTCGACAGGGTTGCATGGCTACACCTTC. Protein: CASSQGSTGLHGYTF.

The chain uses TRBV6-2 or TRBV6-3 and TRBJ1-3, with a tentative D call TRBD1 (5 bases). The ends were cut back, 6 bases at V and 4 bases at J, with 13 bases in the middle. CDR1 and CDR2 (germline): MNHEY, SVGEGT. The CDR3 is 14 residues long. CDR3 sequence reads: CASSPDTGGNTIYF. The DNA of the CDR3 is TGTGCCAGCAGCCCGGACACCGGCGGAAACACCATATATTTT.

V usage is TRBV28 and J usage is TRBJ2-5, with D perhaps matching TRBD2 (5 bases). The V end was cut by 4 bases, the J end by 5 bases, with 17 bases between. CDR1 is MDHEN and CDR2 is SYDVKM in the germline V gene. CDR3 size: 15 residues. Here the CDR3 reads CASSSKDYHGETQYF. The CDR3 nucleotides are TGTGCCAGCAGTTCTAAAGACTATCATGGGGAGACCCAGTACTTC.

This chain uses TRBV19 with TRBJ1-5, with 9 bases identical to TRBD1. V shed 10 bases, J shed 4 bases, and the junction held 5 bases outside the gene matches. The germline CDR1 and CDR2 sequences are LNHDA and SQIVND (reference sequence). The CDR3 runs 13 residues. As DNA, the CDR3 is TGTGCCACCCAGGGACAGGGAAATCAGCCCCAGCATTTT. Encoded protein: CATQGQGNQPQHF.

Of note for this clone: Other DNA sequences in this sample translate to the same CDR3. The chain couples TRBV9 to TRBJ2-1; 12 bases agree with TRBD2. V was clipped by 2 bases and J by 4 bases; unmatched bases: 1. CDR1 is SGDLS and CDR2 is YYNGEE in the germline V gene. The CDR3 spans 15 residues. The CDR3 loop is CASSVGTSGYNEQFF. CDR3 bases: TGTGCCAGCAGCGTGGGGACTAGCGGGTACAATGAGCAGTTCTTC.

This clone was counted between two and nine times. The chain has TRBV28 and TRBJ2-3, with D possibly matching TRBD2 (6 bases). CDR1 is MDHEN and CDR2 is SYDVKM in the germline V gene. Trimming left V 6 bases short and J 3 bases short, with 19 bases between. CDR3 length: 16 residues. As DNA, the CDR3 is TGTGCCAGCAGCTTGATGGGACTGAGCCAAACAGATACGCAGTATTTT. This translates into CASSLMGLSQTDTQYF.

In DNA form, the CDR3 reads TGTGCCAGCAGTTCGGGACAGCCTTATAATTCACCCCTCCACTTT. The encoded protein is CASSSGQPYNSPLHF. The V gene is TRBV27, the J gene TRBJ1-6, with TRBD1 matching over 7 bases. Trimming cost V 4 bases and J 4 bases; bases outside gene matches: 4. Germline loops: CDR1 MNHEY, CDR2 SMNVEV (reference sequence). This CDR3 region has 15 residues.

The gene calls are TRBV2 and TRBJ2-1; 8 positions match TRBD2. The CDR3 loop spans 13 amino acids. J lost 4 bases, V lost 6 bases, and 2 bases had no gene match. Germline CDR1 reads SNHLY; CDR2 reads FYNNEI. CDR3 loop: CASRRGVYNEQFF. In DNA form, the CDR3 reads TGTGCCAGCAGGCGGGGGGTGTACAATGAGCAGTTCTTC.

CDR3: CASSEFGAGGPSYEQYF. The CDR3 DNA follows: TGTGCCAGCAGTGAATTTGGGGCGGGAGGACCTTCCTACGAGCAGTACTTC. The genes are TRBV6-1 and TRBJ2-7; 8 positions match TRBD2. Germline V gene data show CDR1 as MNHNS and CDR2 as SASEGT. Unmatched junction bases numbered 10, after V lost 2 bases and J lost 1 base. This CDR3 has 17 residues.

V gene TRBV18 combines with J gene TRBJ1-5, with 8 bases that match TRBD1. After removal of 3 bases from V and 6 bases from J, the junction contained 7 bases not matched to a gene. The germline CDR1 and CDR2 sequences are KGHSH and LQKENI. The CDR3 is 15 residues long. As DNA, the CDR3 is TGTGCCAGCTCACCCGACAGGGGAGTTAGTCAGCCCCAGCATTTT. Its translation: CASSPDRGVSQPQHF.

This clone was found a few times. V gene TRBV27 combines with J gene TRBJ2-5; the match to TRBD1 covers 9 bases. V gave up 2 bases and J gave up 5 bases; unmatched junction bases: 6. The CDR3 length is 15 residues. Germline lookup yields CDR1 MNHEY and CDR2 SMNVEV (reference sequence). The CDR3 nucleotides are TGTGCCAGCAGTTTAGAACAGGGGGCCTGGGAGACCCAGTACTTC. This encodes CASSLEQGAWETQYF.

The chain employs TRBV4-1 and TRBJ1-2; 7 bases align to TRBD1. The CDR3 runs 13 residues. The V and J ends lost 0 bases and 7 bases, in that order; junction bases with no gene match: 2. Germline values: CDR1 MGHRA, CDR2 YSYEKL. This chain's CDR3 is CASSQETGSGYTF. CDR3 in DNA: TGCGCCAGCAGCCAAGAGACAGGGTCTGGCTACACCTTC.

The rearrangement links TRBV27 to TRBJ1-5; 11 bases are a match to TRBD1. Germline V CDR1 and CDR2: MNHEY, SMNVEV (reference sequence). CDR3 length: 19 amino acids. Trimming cost V 4 bases and J 2 bases; bases outside gene matches: 13. CDR3 sequence reads: CASSSIGTGGRIGNQPQHF. In nucleotides, the CDR3 is TGTGCCAGCAGTTCGATAGGGACAGGGGGGCGAATTGGCAATCAGCCCCAGCATTTT.

This chain links TRBV21-1 with TRBJ1-1. TRBV21-1 is flagged as a pseudogene. This CDR3 is built from 13 residues. CDR3 in amino acids: CASSPRGVSEAFF. The CDR3 DNA is TGTGCCAGCAGCCCCCGGGGGGTCAGTGAAGCTTTCTTT.

The chain combines TRBV28 with TRBJ1-3; no definite D call. CDR1 and CDR2 from the germline V gene are MDHEN and SYDVKM. Deletions cut 1 base from V and 2 bases from J, with 9 bases between. The CDR3 spans 15 residues. CDR3 sequence: CASSLYAGPGNTIYF. As DNA, the CDR3 is TGTGCCAGCAGTTTATATGCGGGCCCTGGAAACACCATATATTTT.

This clone occurred once. This chain links TRBV5-6 with TRBJ1-2; 7 bases agree with TRBD1. V lost 5 bases and J lost 5; bases outside the gene matches: 12. Germline V gene data show CDR1 as SGHDT and CDR2 as YYEEEE. This CDR3 has 15 amino acids. The CDR3, as DNA: TGTGCCAGCAGACCCTCTCCGGGGACAGCTTATGGCTACACCTTC. It specifies CASRPSPGTAYGYTF.

The chain is built from TRBV2 and TRBJ2-3, with 10 bases aligning to TRBD2. The V gene end was trimmed by 3 bases and the J gene end by 5 bases; junction bases not matched to a gene: 5. Germline CDR1 SNHLY, CDR2 FYNNEI. This CDR3 region has 15 residues. As DNA, the CDR3 is TGTGCCAGCAGTGACGCTAGCGGGAGCGTAGATACGCAGTATTTT. Its translation is CASSDASGSVDTQYF.

The chain is built from TRBV4-1 and TRBJ1-6, with 9 nucleotides matching TRBD1. The CDR3 loop spans 13 amino acids. CDR1 and CDR2 (germline): MGHRA, YSYEKL. With 9 bases clipped from V and 10 bases from J, the junction kept 7 bases outside the gene matches. CDR3 sequence (DNA): TGCGCCAGTAGGGACAGGGCGGAATCACCCCTCCACTTT. Protein sequence: CASRDRAESPLHF.

The rearrangement joins TRBV28 to TRBJ2-7; D is possibly TRBD1 (7 bases). This CDR3 contains 14 residues. Germline V CDR1 and CDR2: MDHEN, SYDVKM. The V end lost 6 bases, the J end lost 2 bases, and 14 bases lay between the germline ends. The chain's CDR3 is CASSLRGRTYEQYF. The CDR3, as DNA: TGTGCCAGCAGCCTCAGGGGGAGGACCTACGAGCAGTACTTC. Looking up the rest from reference TRBV28 and TRBJ2-7 gives the full variable domain: DVKVTQSSRYLVKRTGEKVFLECVQDMDHENMFWYRQDPGLGLRLIYFSYDVKMKEKGDIPEGYSVSREKKERFSLILESASTNQTSMYLCASSLRGRTYEQYFGPGTRLTVT.

This chain uses TRBV28 with TRBJ1-3, with D possibly being TRBD1 (6 bases). V lost 4 bases to trimming and J lost 0 bases, with 16 bases between them. The CDR3 spans 17 residues. CDR1 and CDR2 from the germline V gene are MDHEN and SYDVKM. The CDR3 DNA reads as TGTGCCAGCAGTTCCAGGTTGGGGGCGAGCTCTGGAAACACCATATATTTT. Its protein product is CASSSRLGASSGNTIYF.

The chain employs TRBV11-3 and TRBJ1-3; TRBD1 aligns across 8 bases. The CDR3 sequence is 15 residues long. Per the germline V gene, CDR1 is SGHNT and CDR2 is YENEEA. V lost 5 bases, J lost 0 bases, and 3 bases stayed unmatched. DNA for the CDR3: TGTGCCAGCAGCCAGGGGGCTGCCTCTGGAAACACCATATATTTT. Its protein is CASSQGAASGNTIYF.

Concerning this clone: The junction and the germline gene differ at one end; a read error may be behind it. Other DNA sequences in the sample encode the same CDR3. The J gene is TRBJ1-2, the V gene TRBV2; TRBD1 agrees at 7 bases. Germline V CDR1 and CDR2: SNHLY, FYNNEI. CDR3 length: 15 amino acids. The CDR3 here is CASSERQGYAYGYTF. The CDR3 region has the DNA TGTGCCAGCAGTGAACGACAGGGATACGCCTATGGCTACACCTTT. The variable domain in full, completed from reference TRBV2 and TRBJ1-2, reads EPEVTQTPSHQVTQMGQEVILRCVPISNHLYFYWYRQILGQKVEFLVSFYNNEISEKSEIFDDQFSVERPDGSNFTLKIRSTKLEDSAMYFCASSERQGYAYGYTFGSGTRLTVV.

This clone showed up just once. V gene TRBV19 combines with J gene TRBJ1-5, with D possibly matching TRBD1 (6 bases). CDR3 length: 15 residues. Germline CDR1 LNHDA, CDR2 SQIVND (reference sequence). V lost 3 bases and J lost 4, with 13 bases in between. The CDR3 is CASSIGQLGNQPQHF. CDR3 DNA sequence: TGTGCCAGTAGTATTGGACAGTTGGGTAATCAGCCCCAGCATTTT.

About this clone itself: A junction end diverges from the germline sequence, so it may reflect a read error. V is TRBV7-2 and J is TRBJ2-7, with D hard to call. Germline CDR1 is SGHTA and CDR2 is FQGNSA. The CDR3 length is 14 residues. In DNA form, the CDR3 reads TGTGCCAGCAGACCGAGATTTTCCTCCCACGAGCAGTACTTC. As protein: CASRPRFSSHEQYF.